These 15 T cell receptor beta chains were sequenced from one sample in a study of shared clonotypes between healthy human individuals. Here immunoSEQ multiplex PCR was the method, and the copy in TCRdb shows in-frame clones only, minus some. Among about 2 million clones listed, about 95% were seen once. Naive-designated CD8 cells lacked CD45RO, were positively enriched for CCR7, and omitted terminally differentiated effector memory CD45RA+ cells. Specimen: naive CD8+ T cells sorted from blood. These receptors came from a young man in good health.

The chain has TRBV11-2 and TRBJ2-3, with TRBD1 matching 7 bases. Trimming took 5 bases from V and 8 from J; bases not matched to a gene: 10. CDR1 is SGHAT and CDR2 is FQNNGV in the germline V gene. This CDR3 has 14 residues. CDR3 bases: TGTGCCAGCAGCCTGACAGGGCACCAGCCTACGCAGTATTTT. Protein: CASSLTGHQPTQYF.

The V call is TRBV5-5, the J call TRBJ2-5; 7 bases are a match to TRBD1. The length of the CDR3 is 15 residues. Unmatched junction bases numbered 5, after V lost 0 bases and J lost 3 bases. From germline, CDR1 is SGHKS and CDR2 YYEKEE (reference sequence). Here the CDR3 reads CASSLVYQGEETQYF. CDR3 nucleotides: TGTGCCAGCAGCTTGGTCTACCAGGGGGAAGAGACCCAGTACTTC.

This chain uses TRBV9 with TRBJ2-5, with 8 bases matching TRBD2. This CDR3 is built from 15 residues. In germline, CDR1 is SGDLS, CDR2 YYNGEE. The junction had 5 bases not matched to a gene; V was cut back by 0 bases and J by 4 bases. The CDR3 spells CASSVEAREGETQYF. The CDR3, as DNA: TGTGCCAGCAGCGTAGAGGCCCGGGAGGGAGAGACCCAGTACTTC.

The rearrangement joins TRBV4-3 to TRBJ2-7; no reliable D call. The germline CDR1 and CDR2 sequences are LGHNA and YSLEER. V lost 4 bases, J lost 3 bases, and 10 bases lay in between. The CDR3 length is 13 residues. In nucleotides, the CDR3 is TGCGCCAGCAGCCCATACATATTCTACGAGCAGTACTTC. Translated: CASSPYIFYEQYF.

The chain is built from TRBV7-6 and TRBJ2-1; maybe TRBD2 (6 bases). V was trimmed by 1 base and J by 10 bases, leaving 11 bases between them. CDR3 length: 13 residues. CDR1 SGHVS and CDR2 FNYEAQ come from the germline V gene. CDR3 amino acids: CASSLDGAGEQFF. Written as DNA, the CDR3 is TGTGCCAGCAGCTTAGACGGGGCGGGGGAGCAGTTCTTC.

Comment on this clone: Other DNA sequences in the sample encode the same CDR3. This chain joins TRBV6-1 and TRBJ1-2; maybe TRBD1 (5 bases). The CDR3 extends over 13 amino acids. Germline-derived CDR1 and CDR2 are MNHNS and SASEGT. Trimming stripped 3 bases from V and 3 bases from J, with 8 bases between. In DNA form, the CDR3 reads TGTGCCAGCAGTGAGGGAGGGGACTATGGCTACACCTTC. This encodes CASSEGGDYGYTF.

The chain links TRBV6-5 to TRBJ1-2; the D is unclear. CDR3 length equals 14 residues. Germline CDR1 and CDR2: MNHEY and SVGAGI. Trimming removed 2 bases from V and 8 bases from J, with 15 bases in between. CDR3 DNA sequence: TGTGCCAGCAGTTACGCGACGGACGGTAGAGGCTACACCTTC. This gives the protein CASSYATDGRGYTF.

J is TRBJ2-5 and V is TRBV5-4; D is unresolved. Trimming removed 0 bases at V and 3 bases at J, with 15 bases between. The germline gives CDR1 SGHNT, CDR2 YYREEE (reference sequence). The CDR3 is made up of 16 amino acids. The CDR3 here is CASSLVDLGSEETQYF. CDR3 nucleotide sequence: TGTGCCAGCAGCTTGGTTGACCTCGGTTCCGAAGAGACCCAGTACTTC. The complete variable domain, with remaining parts taken from reference TRBV5-4 and TRBJ2-5, reads ETGVTQSPTHLIKTRGQQVTLRCSSQSGHNTVSWYQQALGQGPQFIFQYYREEENGRGNFPPRFSGLQFPNYSSELNVNALELDDSALYLCASSLVDLGSEETQYFGPGTRLLVL.

This chain uses TRBV7-2 with TRBJ1-1; D gene unclear. This CDR3 has 14 amino acids. The V gene's germline CDR1 is SGHTA and CDR2 FQGNSA. The V and J ends lost 1 base and 5 bases respectively, with 11 bases between them. The CDR3 DNA is TGTGCCAGCAGCTTAGGTGGGGAGGAGACTGAAGCTTTCTTT. This sequence encodes CASSLGGEETEAFF.

This chain links TRBV11-2 with TRBJ2-1, with D possibly matching TRBD2 (6 bases). The CDR3 is 16 residues long. Trimming cost V 1 base and J 2 bases, with 12 bases left between them. From germline, CDR1 is SGHAT and CDR2 FQNNGV. In nucleotides, the CDR3 is TGTGCCAGCAGCTTAGGACCCGGGGAGGCCTACAATGAGCAGTTCTTC. The encoded protein is CASSLGPGEAYNEQFF.

This clone occurred once. This same CDR3 is encoded by further DNA sequences in the sample. The CDR3 DNA sequence: TGCGCCAGCAGCCCGACGGGTTACGAGCAGTACTTC. This sequence encodes CASSPTGYEQYF. The chain is built from TRBV5-1 and TRBJ2-7; D is undetermined. Deletions cut 4 bases from V and 4 bases from J, with 9 bases between. CDR1 SGHRS and CDR2 YFSETQ come from the germline V gene. The CDR3 is 12 amino acids.

The rearrangement joins TRBV7-2 to TRBJ2-1; D possibly corresponds to TRBD2 (5 bases). With 1 base removed from V and 0 bases from J, the gap between germline ends came to 10 bases. CDR1 is SGHTA, CDR2 FQGNSA, per germline. This CDR3 comprises 16 residues. The CDR3 spells CASSLDSGGSYNEQFF. The CDR3 nucleotides read TGTGCCAGCAGCTTAGACAGCGGAGGCTCCTACAATGAGCAGTTCTTC.

On this clone itself: This sample includes further DNA sequences coding for the same CDR3. The chain joins TRBV30 to TRBJ1-1, with TRBD1 matching over 9 bases. The length of the CDR3 is 13 residues. Germline V gene data show CDR1 as GTSNPN and CDR2 as SVGIG (reference sequence). V shed 5 bases, J shed 0 bases, and the junction held 1 base outside the gene matches. CDR3 in DNA: TGTGCCTGGGGGACAGGGATGAACACTGAAGCTTTCTTT. Protein product: CAWGTGMNTEAFF.

The chain employs TRBV7-2 and TRBJ2-1; 7 nucleotides match TRBD2. The V segment lost 5 bases and the J segment 10 bases; nucleotides outside the gene matches: 8. The CDR3 is made up of 13 amino acids. Germline CDR1 SGHTA, CDR2 FQGNSA. The CDR3 DNA sequence: TGTGCCAGCAGCCACTGGGGGGGTTGGGAGCAGTTCTTC. Protein sequence: CASSHWGGWEQFF. Together with reference TRBV7-2 and TRBJ2-1, the CDR3 gives the full variable domain: GAGVSQSPSNKVTEKGKDVELRCDPISGHTALYWYRQSLGQGLEFLIYFQGNSAPDKSGLPSDRFSAERTGGSVSTLTIQRTQQEDSAVYLCASSHWGGWEQFFGPGTRLTVL.

The chain uses TRBV5-5 and TRBJ2-7, with a tentative D call TRBD2 (7 bases). The CDR3 runs 15 residues. V lost 3 bases and J lost 0, with 13 bases in between. Per germline, CDR1 SGHKS and CDR2 YYEKEE (reference sequence). This chain's CDR3 is CASSSRGGLSYEQYF. The CDR3 coding sequence is TGTGCCAGCAGCTCTAGGGGGGGCCTCTCCTACGAGCAGTACTTC.